This T cell receptor (beta chain) was obtained from a study of blood T cells in healthy people across ages. CDR1 SEHNR and CDR2 FQNEAQ come from the germline V gene (reference sequence). CDR3 length: 13 residues. V was clipped by 5 bases and J by 8 bases, with 14 bases between them. Study-wide points: PBMCs were not sorted, which prevented a conclusive comparison of naive versus antigen-experienced cells. Possibly confounding the expanded clonotype changes was the fact that donor CMV status was unknown. As age increased, TCR beta diversity per million T cells fell in a roughly linear fashion.

A J-beta primer mix and a sample-barcoded 5' primer were used in a second PCR of roughly 6 to 11 cycles. TCRdb reanalysed the 5' RACE reads using MiXCR and keeps one entry per CDR3 protein. The profile covers about 830,000 distinct CDR3 sequences, with less than 80% appearing a single time and roughly 25% taken by the ten largest. Worth noting for this clonotype: Its antigen is as yet unknown.

Sequenced input: blood. The clonotype comes from a man aged 25 to 40 in good health. The rearrangement joins TRBV7-9 to TRBJ2-3; D is unresolved. The CDR3 nucleotides read TGTGCCAGCAGCCGGCCCCGCGTGGGTACGCAGTATTTT. Protein product: CASSRPRVGTQYF.